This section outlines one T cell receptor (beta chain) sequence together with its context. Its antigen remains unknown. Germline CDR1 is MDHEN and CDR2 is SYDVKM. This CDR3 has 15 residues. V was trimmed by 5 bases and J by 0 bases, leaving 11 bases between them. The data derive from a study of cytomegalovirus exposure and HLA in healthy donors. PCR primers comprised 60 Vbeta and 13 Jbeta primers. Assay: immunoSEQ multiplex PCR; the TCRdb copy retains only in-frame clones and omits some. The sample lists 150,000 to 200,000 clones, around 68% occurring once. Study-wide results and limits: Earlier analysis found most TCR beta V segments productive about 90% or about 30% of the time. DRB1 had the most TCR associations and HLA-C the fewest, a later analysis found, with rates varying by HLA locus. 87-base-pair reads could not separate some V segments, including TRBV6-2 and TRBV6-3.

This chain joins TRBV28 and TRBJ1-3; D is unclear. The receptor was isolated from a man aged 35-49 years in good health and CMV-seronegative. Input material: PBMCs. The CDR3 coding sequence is TGTGCCAGCAGTCCTCCCCCCGGCTCTGGAAACACCATATATTTT. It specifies CASSPPPGSGNTIYF.